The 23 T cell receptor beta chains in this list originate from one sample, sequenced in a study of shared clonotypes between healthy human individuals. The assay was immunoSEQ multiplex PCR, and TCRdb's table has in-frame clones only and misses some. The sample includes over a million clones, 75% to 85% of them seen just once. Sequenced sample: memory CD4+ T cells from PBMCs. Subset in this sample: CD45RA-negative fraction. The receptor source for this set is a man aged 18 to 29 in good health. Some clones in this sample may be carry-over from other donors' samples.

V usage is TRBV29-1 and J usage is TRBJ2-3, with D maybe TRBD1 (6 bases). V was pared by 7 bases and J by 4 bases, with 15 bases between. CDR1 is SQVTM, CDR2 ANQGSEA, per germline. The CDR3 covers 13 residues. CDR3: CSAIRGLADTQYF. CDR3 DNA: TGCAGCGCCATCAGGGGCCTTGCAGATACGCAGTATTTT.

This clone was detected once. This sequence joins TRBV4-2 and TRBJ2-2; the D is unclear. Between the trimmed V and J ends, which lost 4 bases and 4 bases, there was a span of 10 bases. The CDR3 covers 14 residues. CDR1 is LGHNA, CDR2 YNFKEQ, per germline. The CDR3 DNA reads TGTGCCAGCAGCCCGCAGTCGGGCACCGGGGAGCTGTTTTTT. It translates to CASSPQSGTGELFF.

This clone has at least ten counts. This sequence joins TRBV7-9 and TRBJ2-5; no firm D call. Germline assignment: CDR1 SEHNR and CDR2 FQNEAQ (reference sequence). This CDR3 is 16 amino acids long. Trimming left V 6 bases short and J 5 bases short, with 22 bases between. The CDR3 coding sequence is TGTGCCAGCAGTCGTACGACCGCCGGGCCCCGGGAGACCCAGTACTTC. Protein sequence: CASSRTTAGPRETQYF.

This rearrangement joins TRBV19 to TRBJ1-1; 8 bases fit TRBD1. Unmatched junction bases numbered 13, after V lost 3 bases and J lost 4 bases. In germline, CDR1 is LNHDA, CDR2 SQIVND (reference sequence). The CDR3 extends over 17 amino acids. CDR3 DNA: TGTGCCAGTAGTATCCTCGGACAGGGAGTAGGAAGCACTGAAGCTTTCTTT. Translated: CASSILGQGVGSTEAFF.

The chain's CDR3 is CASSLGSQGTDTQYF. In nucleotides, the CDR3 is TGCGCCAGCAGCTTGGGGTCGCAGGGCACAGATACGCAGTATTTT. V is TRBV5-1 and J is TRBJ2-3; D remains ambiguous. Per the germline V gene, CDR1 is SGHRS and CDR2 is YFSETQ. The CDR3 consists of 15 residues. The V end was cut by 0 bases, the J end by 1 base, with 9 bases between. Looking up the rest from reference TRBV5-1 and TRBJ2-3 gives the full variable domain: KAGVTQTPRYLIKTRGQQVTLSCSPISGHRSVSWYQQTPGQGLQFLFEYFSETQRNKGNFPGRFSGRQFSNSRSEMNVSTLELGDSALYLCASSLGSQGTDTQYFGPGTRLTVL.

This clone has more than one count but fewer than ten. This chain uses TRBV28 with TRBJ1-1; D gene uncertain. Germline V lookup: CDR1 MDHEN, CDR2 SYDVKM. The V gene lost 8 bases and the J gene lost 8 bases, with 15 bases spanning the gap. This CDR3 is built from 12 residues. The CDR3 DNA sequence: TGTGCCAGCGGTGTTTGGAATCGAGAAGCTTTCTTT. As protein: CASGVWNREAFF. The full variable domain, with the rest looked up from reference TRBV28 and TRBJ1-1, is DVKVTQSSRYLVKRTGEKVFLECVQDMDHENMFWYRQDPGLGLRLIYFSYDVKMKEKGDIPEGYSVSREKKERFSLILESASTNQTSMYLCASGVWNREAFFGQGTRLTVV.

The CDR3 reads CASSLRQGPSSFLYGYTF. In nucleotides, the CDR3 is TGTGCCAGCAGCCTAAGACAGGGTCCTTCTAGCTTCCTCTATGGCTACACCTTC. The V gene is TRBV5-4, the J gene TRBJ1-2; 7 positions agree with TRBD1. The CDR3 is 18 residues long. CDR1 is SGHNT and CDR2 is YYREEE in the germline V gene (reference sequence). V lost 4 bases and J lost 4; bases outside the gene matches: 19.

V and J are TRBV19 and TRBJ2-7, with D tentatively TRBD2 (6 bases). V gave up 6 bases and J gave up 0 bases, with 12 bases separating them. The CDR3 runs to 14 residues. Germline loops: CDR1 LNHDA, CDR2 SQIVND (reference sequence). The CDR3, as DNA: TGTGCCAGTAGGCGAGCCGGGAGCTCCTACGAGCAGTACTTC. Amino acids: CASRRAGSSYEQYF.

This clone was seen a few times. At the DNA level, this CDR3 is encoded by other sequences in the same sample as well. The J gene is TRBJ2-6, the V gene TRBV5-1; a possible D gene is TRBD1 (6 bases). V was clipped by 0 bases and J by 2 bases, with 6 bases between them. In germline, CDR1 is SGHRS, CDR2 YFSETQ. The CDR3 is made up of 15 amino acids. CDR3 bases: TGCGCCAGCAGCTTGGACAGGGCTGGGGCCAACGTCCTGACTTTC. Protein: CASSLDRAGANVLTF.

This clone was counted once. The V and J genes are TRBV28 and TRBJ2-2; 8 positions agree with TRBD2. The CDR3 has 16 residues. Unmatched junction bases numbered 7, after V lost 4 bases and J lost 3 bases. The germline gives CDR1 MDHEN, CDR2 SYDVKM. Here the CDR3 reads CASSSSGSGDTGELFF. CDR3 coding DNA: TGTGCCAGCAGTTCCAGCGGGAGTGGTGACACCGGGGAGCTGTTTTTT.

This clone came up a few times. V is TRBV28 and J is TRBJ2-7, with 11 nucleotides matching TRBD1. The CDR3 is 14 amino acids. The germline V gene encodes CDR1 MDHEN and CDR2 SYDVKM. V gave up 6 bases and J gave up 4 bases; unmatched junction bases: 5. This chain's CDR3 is CASRRTGGFYEQYF. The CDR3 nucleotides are TGTGCCAGCAGGAGGACAGGGGGCTTTTACGAGCAGTACTTC.

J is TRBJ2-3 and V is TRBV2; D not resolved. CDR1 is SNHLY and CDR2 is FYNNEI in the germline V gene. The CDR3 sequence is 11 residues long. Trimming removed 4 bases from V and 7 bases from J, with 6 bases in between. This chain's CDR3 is CASSAGNTQYF. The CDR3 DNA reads TGTGCCAGCAGTGCAGGAAATACGCAGTATTTT.

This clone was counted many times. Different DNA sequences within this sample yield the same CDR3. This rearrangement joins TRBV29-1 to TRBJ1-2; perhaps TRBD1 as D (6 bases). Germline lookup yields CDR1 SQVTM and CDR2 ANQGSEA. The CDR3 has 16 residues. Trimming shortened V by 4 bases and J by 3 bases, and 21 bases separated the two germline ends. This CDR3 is CSVGFFYQGLHYGYTF. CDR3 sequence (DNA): TGCAGCGTTGGGTTTTTTTATCAGGGGCTACACTATGGCTACACCTTC.

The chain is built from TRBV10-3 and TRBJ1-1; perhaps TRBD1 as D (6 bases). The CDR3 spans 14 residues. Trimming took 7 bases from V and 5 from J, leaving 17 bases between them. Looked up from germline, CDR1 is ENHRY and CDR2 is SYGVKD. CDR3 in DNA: TGTGCCATCACCTCTCGGGGGGCCGATACTGAAGCTTTCTTT. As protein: CAITSRGADTEAFF.

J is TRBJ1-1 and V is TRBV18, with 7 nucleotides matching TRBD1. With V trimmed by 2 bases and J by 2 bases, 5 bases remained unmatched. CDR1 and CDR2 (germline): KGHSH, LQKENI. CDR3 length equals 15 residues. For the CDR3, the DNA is TGTGCCAGCTCACCAGCCGACAGGGTAAACACTGAAGCTTTCTTT. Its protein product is CASSPADRVNTEAFF.

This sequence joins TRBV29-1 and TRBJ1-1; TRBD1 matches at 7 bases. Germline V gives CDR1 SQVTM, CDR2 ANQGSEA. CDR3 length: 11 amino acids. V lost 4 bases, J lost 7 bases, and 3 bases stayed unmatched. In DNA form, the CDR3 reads TGCAGCGTTGCGACAGGGCGTGAAGCTTTCTTT. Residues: CSVATGREAFF.

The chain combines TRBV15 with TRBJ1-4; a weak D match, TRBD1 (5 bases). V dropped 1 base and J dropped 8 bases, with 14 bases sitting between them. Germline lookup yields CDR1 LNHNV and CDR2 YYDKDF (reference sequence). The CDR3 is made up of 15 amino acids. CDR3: CATSRVGGTYEKLFF. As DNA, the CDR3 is TGTGCCACCAGCAGAGTCGGGGGGACTTACGAAAAACTGTTTTTT.

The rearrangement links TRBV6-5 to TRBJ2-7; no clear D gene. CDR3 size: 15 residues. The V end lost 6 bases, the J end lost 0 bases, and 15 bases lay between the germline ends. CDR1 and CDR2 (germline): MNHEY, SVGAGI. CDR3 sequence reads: CASSRRVRDSYEQYF. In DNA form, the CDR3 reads TGTGCCAGCAGCCGCCGAGTAAGGGACTCCTACGAGCAGTACTTC.

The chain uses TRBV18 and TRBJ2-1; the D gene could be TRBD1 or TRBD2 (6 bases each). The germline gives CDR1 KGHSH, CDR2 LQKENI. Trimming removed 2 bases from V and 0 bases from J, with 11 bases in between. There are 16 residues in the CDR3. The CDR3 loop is CASSPYAGHSYNEQFF. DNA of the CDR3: TGTGCCAGCTCACCATACGCGGGACACTCCTACAATGAGCAGTTCTTC.

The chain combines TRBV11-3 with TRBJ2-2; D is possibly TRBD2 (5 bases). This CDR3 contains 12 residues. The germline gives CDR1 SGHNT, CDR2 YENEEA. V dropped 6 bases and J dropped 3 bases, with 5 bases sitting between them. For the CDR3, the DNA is TGTGCCAGCAGGCGGGACACCGGGGAGCTGTTTTTT. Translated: CASRRDTGELFF. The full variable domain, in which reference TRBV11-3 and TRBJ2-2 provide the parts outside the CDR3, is EAGVVQSPRYKIIEKKQPVAFWCNPISGHNTLYWYLQNLGQGPELLIRYENEEAVDDSQLPKDRFSAERLKGVDSTLKIQPAELGDSAVYLCASRRDTGELFFGEGSRLTVL.

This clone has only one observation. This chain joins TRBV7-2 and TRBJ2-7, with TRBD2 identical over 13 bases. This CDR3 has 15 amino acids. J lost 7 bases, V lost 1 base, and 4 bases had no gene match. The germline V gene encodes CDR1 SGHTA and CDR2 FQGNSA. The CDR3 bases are TGTGCCAGCAGCTTAGATTTACTAGCGGGAGGGGAGCAGTACTTC. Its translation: CASSLDLLAGGEQYF.

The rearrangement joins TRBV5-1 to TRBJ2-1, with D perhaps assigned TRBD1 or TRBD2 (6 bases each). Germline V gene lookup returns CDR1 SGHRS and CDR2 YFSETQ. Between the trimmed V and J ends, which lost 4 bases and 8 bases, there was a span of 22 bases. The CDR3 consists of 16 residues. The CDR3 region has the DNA TGCGCCAGCAGCCGGAACCCCGACGCCGGGGGCGATGAGCAGTTCTTC. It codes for CASSRNPDAGGDEQFF. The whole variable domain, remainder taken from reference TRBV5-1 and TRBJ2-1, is KAGVTQTPRYLIKTRGQQVTLSCSPISGHRSVSWYQQTPGQGLQFLFEYFSETQRNKGNFPGRFSGRQFSNSRSEMNVSTLELGDSALYLCASSRNPDAGGDEQFFGPGTRLTVL.

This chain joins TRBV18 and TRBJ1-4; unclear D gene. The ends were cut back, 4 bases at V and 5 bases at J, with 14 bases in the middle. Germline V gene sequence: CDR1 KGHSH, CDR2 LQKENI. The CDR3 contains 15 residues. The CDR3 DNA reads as TGTGCCAGCTCACTTCCGGGAGTGCGAAATGAAAAACTGTTTTTT. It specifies CASSLPGVRNEKLFF.